The 31 T cell receptor beta chains listed next were all sequenced from one sample in a study of blood T cell repertoires in COVID-19. TCRdb keeps only in-frame clones here, not all; method: immunoSEQ multiplex PCR. The data contain some 120,000 clones, 90% of them singletons. Specimen: peripheral blood. The source of these receptors is a human donor with active COVID-19. The donor label of this sample is uncertain.

V is TRBV9 and J is TRBJ1-2; no clear D gene. The CDR3 consists of 13 residues. Germline loops: CDR1 SGDLS, CDR2 YYNGEE. With 3 bases removed from V and 7 bases from J, the gap between germline ends came to 13 bases. The CDR3 DNA reads as TGTGCCAGCAGCGAACGTTTAGAAAGTGGCTACACCTTC. Protein: CASSERLESGYTF.

This clone is a singleton in its sample. Here the CDR3 reads CATSDFVTGELFF. DNA for the CDR3: TGTGCCACCAGTGATTTCGTCACCGGGGAGCTGTTTTTT. The chain has TRBV24-1 and TRBJ2-2; D call uncertain. V was clipped by 1 base and J by 4 bases, with 3 bases between them. The CDR3 totals 13 residues. The V gene's germline CDR1 is KGHDR and CDR2 SFDVKD.

The chain has TRBV7-9 and TRBJ2-3, with 13 bases fitting TRBD2. Per germline, CDR1 SEHNR and CDR2 FQNEAQ (reference sequence). The length of the CDR3 is 16 residues. Trimming took 5 bases from V and 4 from J; bases not matched to a gene: 6. CDR3 DNA: TGTGCCAGCAGCGGGTGGACTAGCGGGGGCGCAGATACGCAGTATTTT. Its protein is CASSGWTSGGADTQYF.

The chain employs TRBV7-5 and TRBJ1-2; the table gives TRBD1 as D, unverified against the DNA. TRBV7-5 is given as a pseudogene. This CDR3 spans 17 amino acids. Here the CDR3 DNA reads TGTGTCAGAAGCTTAGAAGGCAGGGGGCTAAGTTACTATGGCTACACCTTC. This sequence encodes CVRSLEGRGLSYYGYTF.

The chain combines TRBV4-3 with TRBJ1-6; TRBD1 matches 9 bases. The CDR3 length is 15 residues. CDR1 is LGHNA, CDR2 YSLEER, per germline. Trimming removed 4 bases from V and 10 bases from J; junction bases left unmatched: 8. As DNA, the CDR3 is TGCGCCAGCAGCCTCTCGCGGGACAGGGCCTCACCCCTCCACTTT. Its translation is CASSLSRDRASPLHF.

The chain couples TRBV6-5 to TRBJ2-2; no clear D gene. CDR1 and CDR2 from the germline V gene are MNHEY and SVGAGI. V was trimmed by 7 bases and J by 5 bases, leaving 14 bases between them. The CDR3 spans 14 residues. CDR3 nucleotide sequence: TGTGCCAGCACCCACTCTAGAGGAACCGGGGAGCTGTTTTTT. Its translation: CASTHSRGTGELFF.

The rearrangement links TRBV6-6 to TRBJ2-3; tentative D call: TRBD1 (6 bases). The germline V and J ends were trimmed by 5 bases and 0 bases, with 18 bases remaining between them. Germline CDR1 and CDR2: MNHNY and SVGAGI (reference sequence). This CDR3 has 17 amino acids. In DNA form, the CDR3 reads TGTGCCAGCAGTCGCCAAAACAGGGACCCGAGCACAGATACGCAGTATTTT. Translation gives CASSRQNRDPSTDTQYF.

CDR3 in DNA: TGTGCCAGCAGCACGTGGGACAGGGGTAGCGAGCAGTACTTC. Its translation is CASSTWDRGSEQYF. This sequence joins TRBV5-5 and TRBJ2-7, with 10 bases fitting TRBD1. From germline, CDR1 is SGHKS and CDR2 YYEKEE (reference sequence). Trimming removed 4 bases from V and 6 bases from J; junction bases left unmatched: 7. The length of the CDR3 is 14 residues.

J is TRBJ2-7 and V is TRBV19; TRBD1 agrees at 8 bases. CDR1 and CDR2 from the germline V gene are LNHDA and SQIVND (reference sequence). Germline trimming cut 5 bases from V and 4 bases from J; bases unmatched to any gene: 13. CDR3 length: 16 residues. The CDR3 here is CASSPDRESTTYEQYF. The CDR3 nucleotides are TGTGCCAGTAGTCCGGACAGGGAATCCACGACTTACGAGCAGTACTTC.

V and J are TRBV5-5 and TRBJ2-3; a weak D match, TRBD2 (7 bases). CDR1 and CDR2 (germline): SGHKS, YYEKEE (reference sequence). Trimming pared 4 bases from V and 2 bases from J, leaving 17 bases between. This CDR3 has 16 residues. CDR3 residues: CASSPGRGGPTDTQYF. The CDR3 DNA is TGTGCCAGCAGCCCGGGGAGGGGGGGCCCCACAGATACGCAGTATTTT.

The V gene is TRBV4-1, the J gene TRBJ1-2; unclear D gene. This CDR3 region has 14 residues. Germline values: CDR1 MGHRA, CDR2 YSYEKL. V lost 3 bases and J 8 bases, leaving 16 bases between the germline ends. CDR3 loop: CASSHGKAGVGYTF. In nucleotides, the CDR3 is TGCGCCAGCAGCCACGGAAAGGCCGGGGTCGGCTACACCTTC.

J is TRBJ1-5 and V is TRBV5-6; D not resolved. CDR1 is SGHDT and CDR2 is YYEEEE in the germline V gene. Trimming shortened V by 3 bases and J by 0 bases, and 13 bases separated the two germline ends. There are 16 residues in the CDR3. The CDR3 reads CASSSSRKRSNQPQHF. CDR3 nucleotide sequence: TGTGCCAGCAGCTCAAGTAGAAAACGTAGCAATCAGCCCCAGCATTTT.

The chain is built from TRBV10-3 and TRBJ2-7; 7 bases align to TRBD2. Looked up from germline, CDR1 is ENHRY and CDR2 is SYGVKD. V was clipped by 10 bases and J by 3 bases; unmatched bases: 15. This CDR3 has 15 residues. The CDR3 region has the DNA TGTGCCACTAGCCTCTTTGCGGGGGAAAACTACGAGCAGTACTTC. As protein: CATSLFAGENYEQYF.

The J gene is TRBJ2-1, the V gene TRBV5-6; D is possibly TRBD2 (7 bases). Deletions cut 5 bases from V and 8 bases from J, with 17 bases between. This CDR3 spans 14 amino acids. Germline CDR1 is SGHDT and CDR2 is YYEEEE. CDR3 bases: TGTGCCAGCAGTTCAGGGACGCGGGGGCATGAGCAGTTCTTC. This gives the protein CASSSGTRGHEQFF.

The chain recombines TRBV27 with TRBJ1-5, with TRBD1 identical over 9 bases. The CDR3 spans 16 residues. V gave up 6 bases and J gave up 4 bases; unmatched junction bases: 10. Germline CDR1 reads MNHEY; CDR2 reads SMNVEV (reference sequence). The CDR3 is CASSPQGAPSNQPQHF. The CDR3 DNA follows: TGTGCCAGCAGCCCACAGGGGGCGCCGTCGAATCAGCCCCAGCATTTT.

The chain employs TRBV6-5 and TRBJ1-6; 8 positions agree with TRBD1. The ends lost 4 bases at V and 5 bases at J; junction bases unmatched: 4. This CDR3 region has 15 residues. Looked up from germline, CDR1 is MNHEY and CDR2 is SVGAGI. Here the CDR3 reads CASSFKTGDNSPLHF. The CDR3 DNA reads as TGTGCCAGCAGTTTCAAGACAGGGGATAATTCACCCCTCCACTTT.

A single count supports this clone. The V call is TRBV5-7, the J call TRBJ2-1; TRBD2 matches at 7 bases. TRBV5-7 is an ORF; its function is uncertain. This CDR3 is built from 14 residues. V was clipped by 4 bases and J by 9 bases; unmatched bases: 10. CDR3 nucleotide sequence: TGTGCCAGCAGCACAGGACTAGTTCGCAGTGAGCAGTTCTTC. Translation gives CASSTGLVRSEQFF.

This clone is a singleton in its sample. CDR3 sequence: CAISVRGGTEAFF. For the CDR3, the DNA is TGTGCCATCTCTGTGCGGGGTGGCACTGAAGCTTTCTTT. The genes are TRBV10-3 and TRBJ1-1; D is ambiguous. Trimming removed 8 bases from V and 4 bases from J, with 14 bases in between. This CDR3 contains 13 residues. Germline loops: CDR1 ENHRY, CDR2 SYGVKD.

The chain uses TRBV28 and TRBJ1-1; possible D gene TRBD1, 6 bases. V was cut by 5 bases and J by 5 bases, with 18 bases left in between. The CDR3 consists of 15 residues. Germline loops: CDR1 MDHEN, CDR2 SYDVKM. CDR3 amino acids: CASSPPGGAGTEAFF. For the CDR3, the DNA is TGTGCCAGCAGTCCGCCGGGGGGCGCGGGAACTGAAGCTTTCTTT. Supplemented by reference TRBV28 and TRBJ1-1, the full variable domain reads DVKVTQSSRYLVKRTGEKVFLECVQDMDHENMFWYRQDPGLGLRLIYFSYDVKMKEKGDIPEGYSVSREKKERFSLILESASTNQTSMYLCASSPPGGAGTEAFFGQGTRLTVV.

The J gene is TRBJ2-3, the V gene TRBV14; TRBD1 matches at 8 bases. CDR3 length: 17 residues. Germline-derived CDR1 and CDR2 are SGHDN and FVKESK. The ends lost 4 bases at V and 1 base at J; junction bases unmatched: 10. The CDR3 sequence: CASSLTVPGQGTDTQYF. The CDR3 bases are TGTGCCAGCAGCCTCACGGTCCCGGGACAGGGCACAGATACGCAGTATTTT. The whole variable domain, filled in from reference TRBV14 and TRBJ2-3, reads EAGVTQFPSHSVIEKGQTVTLRCDPISGHDNLYWYRRVMGKEIKFLLHFVKESKQDESGMPNNRFLAERTGGTYSTLKVQPAELEDSGVYFCASSLTVPGQGTDTQYFGPGTRLTVL.

V gene TRBV10-1 combines with J gene TRBJ1-1, with 7 bases aligning to TRBD1. The CDR3 has 13 amino acids. Germline V gene data show CDR1 as WNHNN and CDR2 as SYGVQD (reference sequence). V shed 5 bases and J 4 bases; nucleotides not matched to a gene: 4. This CDR3 reads CASSRQGGTEAFF. CDR3 nucleotide sequence: TGCGCCAGCAGTAGACAGGGAGGCACTGAAGCTTTCTTT.

This rearrangement joins TRBV29-1 to TRBJ1-1, with D maybe TRBD1 (6 bases). The germline V gene encodes CDR1 SQVTM and CDR2 ANQGSEA. The CDR3 runs to 14 residues. Trimming took 7 bases from V and 4 from J, leaving 19 bases between them. DNA for the CDR3: TGCAGCGCTGACCAGTCGGGACAACCCACTGAAGCTTTCTTT. Residues: CSADQSGQPTEAFF.

The chain has TRBV4-1 and TRBJ1-4, with D possibly matching TRBD1 (6 bases). Germline V gives CDR1 MGHRA, CDR2 YSYEKL. Trimming cost V 4 bases and J 5 bases, with 20 bases left between them. The CDR3 contains 17 residues. The CDR3 protein is CASSPLPGQSVNEKLFF. CDR3 nucleotides: TGCGCCAGCAGCCCCCTACCCGGACAGTCCGTAAATGAAAAACTGTTTTTT.

This clone was seen just once. The chain has TRBV4-1 and TRBJ2-5; 11 positions agree with TRBD2. CDR1 is MGHRA and CDR2 is YSYEKL in the germline V gene. V was pared by 4 bases and J by 3 bases, with 7 bases of the junction left unmatched. This CDR3 spans 16 amino acids. DNA for the CDR3: TGCGCCAGCAGCCCGAAAGTGACTAGCGGGGAAGAGACCCAGTACTTC. Its protein product is CASSPKVTSGEETQYF.

V and J are TRBV30 and TRBJ2-7; D is unresolved. The ends were cut back, 1 base at V and 0 bases at J, with 7 bases in the middle. Germline V lookup: CDR1 GTSNPN, CDR2 SVGIG (reference sequence). The CDR3 has 13 amino acids. This chain's CDR3 is CAWSAGFSYEQYF. The CDR3 nucleotides read TGTGCCTGGAGTGCGGGTTTCTCCTACGAGCAGTACTTC.

The chain uses TRBV6-5 and TRBJ1-1; D remains unclear. V lost 5 bases, J lost 4 bases, and 14 bases lay in between. Germline CDR1 MNHEY, CDR2 SVGAGI. The CDR3 consists of 14 residues. CDR3 loop: CASSLLGYSTEAFF. The CDR3 DNA is TGTGCCAGCAGTCTACTTGGTTACTCCACTGAAGCTTTCTTT.

This rearrangement joins TRBV2 to TRBJ2-7; possible D gene TRBD2, 5 bases. This CDR3 has 14 amino acids. Germline V gene sequence: CDR1 SNHLY, CDR2 FYNNEI. Trimming removed 5 bases from V and 6 bases from J, with 17 bases in between. CDR3 sequence reads: CASSTTGNLLEQYF. The CDR3 DNA reads TGTGCCAGCAGTACTACCGGGAACCTCCTCGAGCAGTACTTC.

The genes are TRBV4-3 and TRBJ2-6; D is uncertain. Trimming pared 2 bases from V and 0 bases from J, leaving 11 bases between. Germline CDR1 is LGHNA and CDR2 is YSLEER. The CDR3 extends over 17 amino acids. The CDR3 protein is CASSQHKRGSGANVLTF. In DNA, the CDR3 is TGCGCCAGCAGCCAACACAAGAGAGGCTCTGGGGCCAACGTCCTGACTTTC.

The chain is built from TRBV4-3 and TRBJ1-4, with 9 bases matching TRBD1. Germline lookup yields CDR1 LGHNA and CDR2 YSLEER. The CDR3 loop spans 19 amino acids. V shed 2 bases and J 0 bases; nucleotides not matched to a gene: 10. For the CDR3, the DNA is TGCGCCAGCAGCCAATCCGGGACAGGGCCCTTTGCAACTAATGAAAAACTGTTTTTT. Protein: CASSQSGTGPFATNEKLFF.

The chain is built from TRBV2 and TRBJ1-6; D remains ambiguous. Trimming left V 6 bases short and J 9 bases short, with 12 bases between. In germline, CDR1 is SNHLY, CDR2 FYNNEI. This CDR3 region has 13 residues. The CDR3 coding sequence is TGTGCCAGCAGCCAAATGGTCGGTTCACCCCTCCACTTT. This encodes CASSQMVGSPLHF.

The CDR3 sequence is CSAGTGNYNEQFF. The DNA of the CDR3 is TGCAGCGCCGGGACAGGGAACTACAATGAGCAGTTCTTC. This chain connects TRBV29-1 to TRBJ2-1; 9 bases line up with TRBD1. The CDR3 spans 13 residues. The V gene's germline CDR1 is SQVTM and CDR2 ANQGSEA. Trimming removed 7 bases from V and 3 bases from J; junction bases left unmatched: 4.